These 15 T cell receptor beta chains share one sample of origin, sequenced in a study of blood T cells in healthy people across ages. Through a sample-barcoded 5' primer and a J-beta primer mix, a second PCR was run for roughly 7 to 12 cycles. TCRdb recomputed calls from the 5' RACE reads with MiXCR, one row per CDR3 protein. In the table there are about 1 million distinct CDR3 sequences, around 43% of which are singletons. Source material: blood. Receptor source: a woman between 55 and 75 years old in good health.

The chain carries TRBV27 and TRBJ2-7, with 8 bases identical to TRBD2. There are 14 residues in the CDR3. V shed 5 bases, J shed 6 bases, and the junction held 9 bases outside the gene matches. In germline, CDR1 is MNHEY, CDR2 SMNVEV (reference sequence). CDR3: CASSVLAAMTEQYF. The CDR3 nucleotides read TGTGCCAGCAGTGTACTAGCGGCTATGACCGAGCAGTACTTC.

The sample holds many counts of this clonotype. V is TRBV29-1 and J is TRBJ2-7, with 9 bases identical to TRBD1. V lost 4 bases and J lost 5; bases outside the gene matches: 3. Germline V gives CDR1 SQVTM, CDR2 ANQGSEA. The CDR3 consists of 12 residues. The CDR3 region has the DNA TGCAGCGTTGGGGACAGGGCCCACGAGCAGTACTTC. Its translation is CSVGDRAHEQYF.

The chain combines TRBV2 with TRBJ1-5, with D maybe TRBD1 (6 bases). Germline CDR1 SNHLY, CDR2 FYNNEI. This CDR3 is 16 amino acids long. Deletions cut 6 bases from V and 4 bases from J, with 19 bases between. DNA of the CDR3: TGTGCCAGCAGCGTCACTACAGGGATGGGAAATCAGCCCCAGCATTTT. Its protein product is CASSVTTGMGNQPQHF.

Regarding this clonotype: The junction departs from germline at one end; a sequencing error may be responsible. V usage is TRBV7-4 and J usage is TRBJ2-3; TRBD1 matches 7 bases. CDR1 SGHVT and CDR2 SQSDAQ come from the germline V gene. The CDR3 extends over 15 amino acids. Written as DNA, the CDR3 is TGTGCCAGCAGCGTAGCCAACAGGGGTACAGATACGCAGTATTTT. It yields the protein CASSVANRGTDTQYF.

The sample holds a few counts of this clonotype. This chain joins TRBV2 and TRBJ2-1; no firm D call. The closer fit of TRBJ2-7 to the DNA end suggests the J call may be wrong. Germline CDR1 and CDR2: SNHLY and FYNNEI. This CDR3 is 16 amino acids long. The chain's CDR3 is CASSAFRVPPYNEQYF. The CDR3, as DNA: TGTGCCAGCAGTGCTTTCCGGGTCCCACCCTACAATGAGCAGTACTTC.

V gene TRBV4-2 combines with J gene TRBJ2-7; D gene unclear. The J call is doubtful: the DNA matches TRBJ2-5 better. CDR3 length: 13 residues. The germline V gene encodes CDR1 LGHNA and CDR2 YNFKEQ. DNA of the CDR3: TGTGCCAGCAGCCAAGATAGGATAGAGACCCAGTACTTC. Residues: CASSQDRIETQYF.

This clonotype was counted a single time. The V gene is TRBV20-1, the J gene TRBJ2-4; TRBD1 matches at 9 bases. The J call is uncertain, as TRBJ2-7 better fits the DNA end. This CDR3 has 15 amino acids. Germline values: CDR1 DFQATT, CDR2 SNEGSKA (reference sequence). The CDR3 coding sequence is TGCAGTGCTAGAGGGGACGGGACAGGGAGGGCCGAGCAGTACTTC. It is translated as CSARGDGTGRAEQYF.

The J gene is TRBJ2-7, the V gene TRBV29-1; D may match TRBD1 or TRBD2 (5 bases each). Trimming shortened V by 7 bases and J by 1 base, and 14 bases separated the two germline ends. This CDR3 spans 13 amino acids. Germline V CDR1 and CDR2: SQVTM, ANQGSEA. The DNA of the CDR3 is TGCAGCGCCTGGGGGACGGAATCCTACGAGCAGTACTTC. Residues: CSAWGTESYEQYF.

V gene TRBV7-2 combines with J gene TRBJ2-5; possible D gene TRBD2, 6 bases. Trimming removed 5 bases from V and 1 base from J, with 14 bases in between. The CDR3 is 15 amino acids. CDR1 SGHTA and CDR2 FQGNSA come from the germline V gene. DNA for the CDR3: TGTGCCAGCAGCACCCAGACGGGGGTCCAAGAGACCCAGTACTTC. It codes for CASSTQTGVQETQYF.

The rearrangement uses TRBV12-5 and TRBJ1-1; D uncertain. Deletions cut 5 bases from V and 4 bases from J, with 11 bases between. This CDR3 is built from 13 residues. Per the germline V gene, CDR1 is LGHNT and CDR2 is FRNRAP. CDR3: CASGLRGITEAFF. The CDR3, as DNA: TGTGCTAGTGGTCTCCGGGGTATCACTGAAGCTTTCTTT. Looking up the rest from reference TRBV12-5 and TRBJ1-1 gives the full variable domain: DARVTQTPRHKVTEMGQEVTMRCQPILGHNTVFWYRQTMMQGLELLAYFRNRAPLDDSGMPKDRFSAEMPDATLATLKIQPSEPRDSAVYFCASGLRGITEAFFGQGTRLTVV.

The table lists this clonotype with a few counts. The V and J genes are TRBV12-3 or TRBV12-4 and TRBJ2-7, with D possibly being TRBD1 or TRBD2 (5 bases each). The length of the CDR3 is 13 residues. Trimming took 1 base from V and 7 from J, leaving 11 bases between them. The CDR3 loop is CASSLGGVGEQYF. The CDR3 DNA follows: TGTGCCAGCAGTTTAGGAGGGGTGGGAGAGCAGTACTTC.

This clonotype was seen more than once but under ten times. The V gene is TRBV9, the J gene TRBJ2-3; D unclear. Germline V gene sequence: CDR1 SGDLS, CDR2 YYNGEE. The CDR3 has 20 residues. Trimming stripped 0 bases from V and 0 bases from J, with 23 bases between. The CDR3 reads CASSVGLSSLARFSTDTQYF. CDR3 DNA sequence: TGTGCCAGCAGCGTAGGGCTCTCTTCCCTGGCCCGCTTTAGCACAGATACGCAGTATTTT.

This clonotype has ten or more counts. The rearrangement uses TRBV20-1 and TRBJ2-7; D may be TRBD2 (5 bases). The CDR3 is 14 residues long. Germline CDR1 DFQATT, CDR2 SNEGSKA (reference sequence). Trimming pared 5 bases from V and 1 base from J, leaving 15 bases between. CDR3 bases: TGCAGTGCTCTAGACCAGGCGGGTTCCTACGAGCAGTACTTC. Its translation: CSALDQAGSYEQYF.

This chain joins TRBV6-4 and TRBJ2-5, with TRBD1 as a possible D gene (7 bases). Trimming removed 6 bases from V and 5 bases from J, with 16 bases in between. The length of the CDR3 is 14 residues. Germline lookup yields CDR1 MRHNA and CDR2 SNTAGT. The CDR3: CASSATGTGETQYF. The CDR3 DNA reads as TGTGCCAGCAGCGCGACAGGGACTGGGGAGACCCAGTACTTC.

This clonotype occurred a few times. This rearrangement joins TRBV20-1 to TRBJ2-5; TRBD2 agrees at 7 bases. CDR3 size: 16 residues. Germline trimming cut 6 bases from V and 2 bases from J; bases unmatched to any gene: 15. Germline-derived CDR1 and CDR2 are DFQATT and SNEGSKA (reference sequence). The CDR3: CSATHYRDYGQETQYF. In nucleotides, the CDR3 is TGCAGTGCCACCCATTACCGGGACTACGGACAAGAGACCCAGTACTTC.